The table lists the clone carrying this T cell receptor beta chain with many counts. HTBI primers from iRepertoire and Arm-PCR of CDR3 regions yielded the TCR beta libraries. MiXCR was run by TCRdb on the multiplex PCR reads, yielding one entry per CDR3 protein. The table has about 540,000 distinct CDR3 sequences, roughly 12% seen once. These data come from a study of regulatory T cells in long-lasting Graves disease. Time point in this sample: newly diagnosed GD, antithyroid drugs for less than 3 months. With RNA extracted from PBMCs as input, the TCR library was made. Germline CDR1 reads MNHNS; CDR2 reads SASEGT. The CDR3 totals 14 residues. With 6 bases clipped from V and 0 bases from J, the junction kept 3 bases outside the gene matches. The same data also contributed to another study, on T cells in Graves' hyperthyroidism and ophthalmopathy. This second study notes: Most clonotypes expanded in the thyroid (above 0.001) were also present in blood.

The receptor comes from a man younger than 40 with Graves disease. V and J are TRBV6-1 and TRBJ2-5; 8 nucleotides line up with TRBD2. The specimen comprised peripheral blood mononuclear cells (PBMCs), sampled at new diagnosis, from a patient treated with antithyroid drugs. The CDR3 nucleotides read TGTGCCAGCAGGGTTAGCGGGAACCAAGAGACCCAGTACTTC. Its protein product is CASRVSGNQETQYF.